These 6 T cell receptor beta chains were sequenced from one sample in a study of T cells in Graves' hyperthyroidism and ophthalmopathy (dated by TCRdb to the late 2010s). Library construction relied on multiplex PCR. The sequencer listed for this sample is Illumina HiSeq 2000. TCR beta CDR3 regions were amplified from RNA transcripts. For the first round of RT-PCR on the TCR CDR3, the HTBI primer set was used together with the Qiagen OneStep RT-PCR kit. In-frame beta chains were kept once TCRdb had trimmed the public reads at Q25 with fastp and called clones with MiXCR. Rows with a matching CDR3 protein are joined into one entry that keeps the most common DNA and genes. Counted in this sample were some 460,000 distinct CDR3 sequences; around a sixth of them appeared once. The top ten constitute roughly 7.4% of the sample. The sequencing sample was made of blood. Source of these receptors: a woman under 30 with Graves' hyperthyroidism.

This clonotype was counted many times. The chain joins TRBV28 to TRBJ1-2; no firm D call. This CDR3 has 15 amino acids. V was clipped by 8 bases and J by 8 bases, with 24 bases between them. Per the germline V gene, CDR1 is MDHEN and CDR2 is SYDVKM. The CDR3 DNA is TGTGCCAGCTTAAGCCCGGGAGAAATATTCGGGGGCTACACCTTC. Protein: CASLSPGEIFGGYTF.

This clonotype was detected many times. This chain connects TRBV11-3 to TRBJ2-2; D is undetermined. CDR3 length: 11 residues. V was shortened by 1 base and J by 10 bases, with 4 bases between the two germline ends. Germline CDR1 reads SGHNT; CDR2 reads YENEEA. The CDR3 reads CASSLGLELFF. Here the CDR3 DNA reads TGTGCCAGCAGCTTAGGGTTGGAGCTGTTTTTT.

This clonotype was picked up many times. A read error may produce the germline difference seen at one junction end. The rearrangement uses TRBV6-1 and TRBJ2-7; a possible D gene is TRBD2 (6 bases). This CDR3 has 13 amino acids. Germline V gives CDR1 MNHNS, CDR2 SASEGT. The CDR3 here is CASGRESSYGQYF. The CDR3 nucleotides are TGTGCCAGCGGACGGGAGAGCTCCTACGGGCAGTACTTC.

The gene calls are TRBV5-1 and TRBJ2-5, with TRBD2 matching 8 bases. CDR3 length: 16 amino acids. Germline values: CDR1 SGHRS, CDR2 YFSETQ. V was clipped by 0 bases and J by 5 bases; unmatched bases: 9. The CDR3 region has the DNA TGCGCCAGCAGCTTGGCCGGGGCACGGGAGGGGGAGACCCAGTACTTC. This codes for CASSLAGAREGETQYF.

CDR3: CSARKGLHGYTF. The DNA for the CDR3 is TGCAGTGCCAGAAAAGGGCTACATGGCTACACCTTC. This sequence joins TRBV20-1 and TRBJ1-2; no reliable D call. The germline V gene encodes CDR1 DFQATT and CDR2 SNEGSKA (reference sequence). V was cut by 6 bases and J by 6 bases, with 14 bases left in between. The CDR3 consists of 12 residues.

This clonotype was counted many times. The chain has TRBV3-1 and TRBJ2-3, with 11 bases aligning to TRBD2. Germline CDR1 and CDR2: LGHDT and YNNKEL (reference sequence). The CDR3 totals 17 residues. Losses at the gene ends were 4 bases for V and 1 base for J; bases not matched to a gene: 7. Here the CDR3 reads CASSRWTSGRRTDTQYF. In nucleotides, the CDR3 is TGTGCCAGCAGCCGTTGGACTAGCGGGCGGCGCACAGATACGCAGTATTTT.